The 15 T cell receptor beta chains given below trace back to one sample, sequenced in a study of blood T cell repertoires in COVID-19. The assay was immunoSEQ multiplex PCR, and TCRdb's table has in-frame clones only and misses some. This table has 80,000 to 100,000 clones, 87% appearing once. Input material: peripheral blood. These receptors all come from a human donor in a cohort sampled during active COVID-19.

This clone has a handful of counts. V and J are TRBV6-2 or TRBV6-3 and TRBJ2-7; TRBD2 matches 9 bases. Trimming removed 6 bases from V and 5 bases from J; junction bases left unmatched: 11. The CDR3 runs to 15 residues. CDR1 and CDR2 (germline): MNHEY, SVGEGT. As DNA, the CDR3 is TGTGCCAGCAGCTCTAGCCCGGGACTAGCTAACGAGCAGTACTTC. It encodes CASSSSPGLANEQYF.

This rearrangement joins TRBV6-6 to TRBJ2-1; 11 bases map to TRBD2. Losses at the gene ends were 6 bases for V and 7 bases for J; bases not matched to a gene: 2. The CDR3 covers 13 residues. Germline CDR1 reads MNHNY; CDR2 reads SVGAGI (reference sequence). CDR3 sequence reads: CASSPSGRNEQFF. CDR3 in DNA: TGTGCCAGCAGCCCTAGCGGGAGGAATGAGCAGTTCTTC.

The gene calls are TRBV9 and TRBJ2-1, with TRBD2 identical over 12 bases. The CDR3 has 15 residues. V lost 1 base and J lost 4; bases outside the gene matches: 0. Germline CDR1 and CDR2: SGDLS and YYNGEE. CDR3 coding DNA: TGTGCCAGCAGCGTACTAGCGGGAGGGTACAATGAGCAGTTCTTC. Translated, it gives CASSVLAGGYNEQFF.

The chain employs TRBV19 and TRBJ2-2, with 7 bases identical to TRBD2. Per germline, CDR1 LNHDA and CDR2 SQIVND (reference sequence). The CDR3 contains 15 residues. The junction had 7 bases not matched to a gene; V was cut back by 7 bases and J by 2 bases. The CDR3: CASTGGSSNTGELFF. In DNA form, the CDR3 reads TGTGCCAGTACAGGCGGGAGTTCTAACACCGGGGAGCTGTTTTTT.

J is TRBJ2-1 and V is TRBV5-6, with D uncertain. The CDR3 spans 13 residues. CDR1 is SGHDT and CDR2 is YYEEEE in the germline V gene. With 2 bases removed from V and 3 bases from J, the gap between germline ends came to 6 bases. CDR3: CASSLANYNEQFF. The CDR3 DNA is TGTGCCAGCAGCTTAGCTAACTACAATGAGCAGTTCTTC.

The chain has TRBV7-8 and TRBJ1-1; 7 bases agree with TRBD1. V lost 4 bases to trimming and J lost 1 base; unmatched junction nucleotides: 3. This CDR3 comprises 14 residues. CDR1 is SGHVS, CDR2 FQNEAQ, per germline. CDR3 loop: CASSSTGRNTEAFF. The DNA of the CDR3 is TGTGCCAGCAGCTCGACAGGGAGGAACACTGAAGCTTTCTTT.

The CDR3 DNA is TGTGCCAGCAGCTTGCCGAGGGATGGCTACACCTTC. Its protein is CASSLPRDGYTF. This chain links TRBV5-4 with TRBJ1-2; D call uncertain. V was clipped by 1 base and J by 6 bases, with 7 bases between them. The length of the CDR3 is 12 residues. Germline lookup yields CDR1 SGHNT and CDR2 YYREEE (reference sequence). Supplemented by reference TRBV5-4 and TRBJ1-2, the full variable domain reads ETGVTQSPTHLIKTRGQQVTLRCSSQSGHNTVSWYQQALGQGPQFIFQYYREEENGRGNFPPRFSGLQFPNYSSELNVNALELDDSALYLCASSLPRDGYTFGSGTRLTVV.

The chain links TRBV28 to TRBJ1-3; maybe TRBD1 (5 bases). Trimming cost V 5 bases and J 0 bases, with 14 bases left between them. Per germline, CDR1 MDHEN and CDR2 SYDVKM. The CDR3 runs to 16 residues. The CDR3 is CASSVSWGVSGNTIYF. CDR3 nucleotide sequence: TGTGCCAGCAGTGTCTCGTGGGGGGTCTCTGGAAACACCATATATTTT. The whole variable domain, filled in from reference TRBV28 and TRBJ1-3, reads DVKVTQSSRYLVKRTGEKVFLECVQDMDHENMFWYRQDPGLGLRLIYFSYDVKMKEKGDIPEGYSVSREKKERFSLILESASTNQTSMYLCASSVSWGVSGNTIYFGEGSWLTVV.

The chain uses TRBV3-1 (or the pseudogene TRBV3-2) and TRBJ2-5, with 7 nucleotides matching TRBD1. CDR3 length: 15 amino acids. Unmatched junction bases numbered 6, after V lost 4 bases and J lost 1 base. From germline, CDR1 is LGHDT and CDR2 YNNKEL (reference sequence). CDR3 sequence: CASSRLQGPQETQYF. The CDR3 DNA is TGTGCCAGCAGCCGTCTACAGGGGCCCCAAGAGACCCAGTACTTC.

The chain employs TRBV29-1 and TRBJ2-7; no reliable D call. The CDR3 runs to 13 residues. V dropped 7 bases and J dropped 0 bases, with 13 bases sitting between them. Germline lookup yields CDR1 SQVTM and CDR2 ANQGSEA. This CDR3 reads CSGSSTGSYEQYF. As DNA, the CDR3 is TGCAGCGGCTCCTCAACCGGCTCCTACGAGCAGTACTTC.

The chain couples TRBV29-1 to TRBJ2-5; TRBD2 aligns across 7 bases. The CDR3 contains 17 residues. Trimming took 1 base from V and 2 from J; bases not matched to a gene: 13. Germline V gene lookup returns CDR1 SQVTM and CDR2 ANQGSEA. CDR3 in amino acids: CSVEGSHTGGRQETQYF. Written as DNA, the CDR3 is TGCAGCGTTGAAGGGTCCCATACGGGGGGACGGCAAGAGACCCAGTACTTC.

The CDR3 spells CASSPDTGSPDSNQPQHF. The DNA for the CDR3 is TGTGCCAGCTCACCGGACACCGGCAGTCCCGACAGCAATCAGCCCCAGCATTTT. This rearrangement joins TRBV18 to TRBJ1-5, with TRBD1 as a possible D gene (5 bases). The germline V and J ends were trimmed by 3 bases and 1 base, with 19 bases remaining between them. The CDR3 has 18 residues. Germline V gene data show CDR1 as KGHSH and CDR2 as LQKENI. Full variable domain (rest looked up from reference TRBV18 and TRBJ1-5): NAGVMQNPRHLVRRRGQEARLRCSPMKGHSHVYWYRQLPEEGLKFMVYLQKENIIDESGMPKERFSAEFPKEGPSILRIQQVVRGDSAAYFCASSPDTGSPDSNQPQHFGDGTRLSIL.

V is TRBV29-1 and J is TRBJ2-6; TRBD1 aligns across 8 bases. V was clipped by 4 bases and J by 0 bases; unmatched bases: 5. CDR1 and CDR2 from the germline V gene are SQVTM and ANQGSEA. The CDR3 consists of 16 residues. CDR3 loop: CSVAWTGSSGANVLTF. In nucleotides, the CDR3 is TGCAGCGTTGCTTGGACAGGGAGCTCTGGGGCCAACGTCCTGACTTTC.

The CDR3 sequence is CASSITAGALTNTEAFF. The CDR3 DNA reads TGTGCCAGCTCAATAACGGCAGGTGCCTTGACGAACACTGAAGCTTTCTTT. The chain has TRBV18 and TRBJ1-1; no firm D call. The CDR3 is 17 residues long. The V gene lost 5 bases and the J gene lost 1 base, with 20 bases spanning the gap. Germline V gene sequence: CDR1 KGHSH, CDR2 LQKENI.

V gene TRBV9 combines with J gene TRBJ1-3; D not resolved. CDR1 is SGDLS and CDR2 is YYNGEE in the germline V gene. This CDR3 comprises 17 residues. V was trimmed by 0 bases and J by 0 bases, leaving 13 bases between them. CDR3 protein: CASSVERESYSGNTIYF. CDR3 nucleotides: TGTGCCAGCAGCGTAGAGAGGGAGTCCTACTCTGGAAACACCATATATTTT.